Shown below are 4 T cell receptor beta chains from a single sample sequenced in a study of early T cells in non-severe SARS-CoV-2 infection. TCRdb re-called the 5' RACE reads with MiXCR, one entry per CDR3 protein. The table has 20,000 to 25,000 distinct CDR3 sequences, approximately 4.4% seen once. Sample: whole blood. Receptors were obtained from an adult who was a healthcare worker with PCR-confirmed SARS-CoV-2 infection or an uninfected control (not recorded which).

This chain connects TRBV29-1 to TRBJ1-2; 9 bases map to TRBD1. V was pared by 7 bases and J by 6 bases, with 9 bases of the junction left unmatched. The CDR3 has 13 residues. Germline V CDR1 and CDR2: SQVTM, ANQGSEA. The CDR3 DNA reads as TGCAGCGGTCAGACAGGGGGGCTCGATGGCTACACCTTC. Translation gives CSGQTGGLDGYTF. Supplemented by reference TRBV29-1 and TRBJ1-2, the full variable domain reads SAVISQKPSRDICQRGTSLTIQCQVDSQVTMMFWYRQQPGQSLTLIATANQGSEATYESGFVIDKFPISRPNLTFSTLTVSNMSPEDSSIYLCSGQTGGLDGYTFGSGTRLTVV.

The J gene is TRBJ1-4, the V gene TRBV6-1; D is perhaps TRBD1 (6 bases). Between the trimmed V and J ends, which lost 5 bases and 8 bases, there was a span of 15 bases. This CDR3 spans 14 amino acids. The germline V gene has CDR1 MNHNS and CDR2 SASEGT. The CDR3, as DNA: TGTGCCAGCAGTTGGACAGAGGCGATGGAAAAACTGTTTTTT. This translates into CASSWTEAMEKLFF.

This chain joins TRBV12-3 or TRBV12-4 and TRBJ1-4; no clear D. This CDR3 has 14 amino acids. Trimming cost V 3 bases and J 0 bases, with 5 bases left between them. The CDR3 sequence is CASSFGATNEKLFF. The CDR3 bases are TGTGCCAGCAGTTTCGGGGCAACTAATGAAAAACTGTTTTTT.

Many counts were recorded for this clonotype. V usage is TRBV7-9 and J usage is TRBJ2-7, with TRBD2 matching over 7 bases. The length of the CDR3 is 14 residues. The germline V gene encodes CDR1 SEHNR and CDR2 FQNEAQ (reference sequence). The J segment lost 0 bases and the V segment lost 4 bases, leaving 3 bases of the junction unmatched. CDR3 sequence reads: CASSYGGSSYEQYF. CDR3 sequence (DNA): TGTGCCAGCAGCTACGGCGGGAGCTCCTACGAGCAGTACTTC.